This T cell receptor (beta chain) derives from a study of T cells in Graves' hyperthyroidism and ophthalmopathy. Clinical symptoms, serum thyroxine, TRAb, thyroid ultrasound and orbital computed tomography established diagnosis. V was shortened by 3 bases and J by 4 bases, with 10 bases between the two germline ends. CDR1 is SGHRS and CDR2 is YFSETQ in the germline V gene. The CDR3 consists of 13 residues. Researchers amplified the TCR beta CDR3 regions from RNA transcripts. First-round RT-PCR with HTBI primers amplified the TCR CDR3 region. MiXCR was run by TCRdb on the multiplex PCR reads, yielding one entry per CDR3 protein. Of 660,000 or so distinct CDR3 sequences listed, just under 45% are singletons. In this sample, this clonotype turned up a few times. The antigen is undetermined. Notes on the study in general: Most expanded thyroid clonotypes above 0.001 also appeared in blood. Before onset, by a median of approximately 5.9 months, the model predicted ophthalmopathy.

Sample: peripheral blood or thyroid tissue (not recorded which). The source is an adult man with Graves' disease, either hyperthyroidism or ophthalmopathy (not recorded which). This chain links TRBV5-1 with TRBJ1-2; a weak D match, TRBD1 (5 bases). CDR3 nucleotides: TGCGCCAGCAGCTCAGACAGTATCTATGGCTACACCTTC. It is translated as CASSSDSIYGYTF. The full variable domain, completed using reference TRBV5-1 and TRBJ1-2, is KAGVTQTPRYLIKTRGQQVTLSCSPISGHRSVSWYQQTPGQGLQFLFEYFSETQRNKGNFPGRFSGRQFSNSRSEMNVSTLELGDSALYLCASSSDSIYGYTFGSGTRLTVV.